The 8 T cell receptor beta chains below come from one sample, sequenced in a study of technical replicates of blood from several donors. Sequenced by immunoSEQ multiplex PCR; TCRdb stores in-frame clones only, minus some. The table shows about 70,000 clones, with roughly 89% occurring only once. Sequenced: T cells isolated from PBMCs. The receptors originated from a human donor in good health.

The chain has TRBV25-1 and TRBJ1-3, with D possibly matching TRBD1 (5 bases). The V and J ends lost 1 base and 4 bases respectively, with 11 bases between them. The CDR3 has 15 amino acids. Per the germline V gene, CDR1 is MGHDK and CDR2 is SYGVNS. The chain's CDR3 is CASSEWGGSGNTIYF. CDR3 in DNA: TGTGCCAGCAGTGAATGGGGGGGGTCGGGAAACACCATATATTTT.

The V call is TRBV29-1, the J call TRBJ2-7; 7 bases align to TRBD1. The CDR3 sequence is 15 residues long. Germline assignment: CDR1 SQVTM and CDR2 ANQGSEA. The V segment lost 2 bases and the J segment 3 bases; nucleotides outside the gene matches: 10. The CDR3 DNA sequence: TGCAGCGTTGAAAGAGGGACAGTCAGTGACTACGAGCAGTACTTC. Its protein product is CSVERGTVSDYEQYF.

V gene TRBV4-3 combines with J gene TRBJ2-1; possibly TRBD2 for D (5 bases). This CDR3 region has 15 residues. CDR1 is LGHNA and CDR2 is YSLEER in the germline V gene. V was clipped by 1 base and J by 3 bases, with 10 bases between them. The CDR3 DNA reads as TGCGCCAGCAGCCAAGTTCTAAGCGGCTACAATGAGCAGTTCTTC. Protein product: CASSQVLSGYNEQFF.

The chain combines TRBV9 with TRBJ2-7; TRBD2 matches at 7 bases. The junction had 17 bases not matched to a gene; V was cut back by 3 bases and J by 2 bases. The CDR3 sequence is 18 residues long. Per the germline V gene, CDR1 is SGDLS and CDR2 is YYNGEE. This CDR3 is CASSDTEGSRELPYEQYF. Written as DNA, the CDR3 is TGTGCCAGCAGCGACACAGAGGGCTCGCGGGAGTTACCCTACGAGCAGTACTTC.

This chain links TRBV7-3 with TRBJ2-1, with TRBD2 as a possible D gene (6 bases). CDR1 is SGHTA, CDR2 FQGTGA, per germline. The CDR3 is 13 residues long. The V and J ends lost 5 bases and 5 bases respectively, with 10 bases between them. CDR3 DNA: TGTGCCAGCAGCACGGGGGTACACAATGAGCAGTTCTTC. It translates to CASSTGVHNEQFF.

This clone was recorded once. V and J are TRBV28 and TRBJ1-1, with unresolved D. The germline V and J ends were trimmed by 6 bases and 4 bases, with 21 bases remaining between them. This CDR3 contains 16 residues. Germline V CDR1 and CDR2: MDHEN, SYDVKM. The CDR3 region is CASRDGSFQLGTEAFF. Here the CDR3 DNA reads TGTGCCAGCAGGGACGGGAGTTTTCAATTAGGCACTGAAGCTTTCTTT.

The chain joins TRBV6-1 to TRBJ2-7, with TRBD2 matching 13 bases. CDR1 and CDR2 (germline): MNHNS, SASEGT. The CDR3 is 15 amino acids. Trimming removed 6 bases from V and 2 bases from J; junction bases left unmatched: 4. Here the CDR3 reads CASRYGLAGAYEQYF. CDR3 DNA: TGTGCCAGCAGGTACGGACTAGCGGGAGCCTACGAGCAGTACTTC.

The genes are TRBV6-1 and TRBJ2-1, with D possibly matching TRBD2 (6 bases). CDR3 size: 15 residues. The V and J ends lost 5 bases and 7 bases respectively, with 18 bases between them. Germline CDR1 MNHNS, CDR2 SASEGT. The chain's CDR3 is CASSPHSGVRNEQFF. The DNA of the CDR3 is TGTGCCAGCAGTCCTCATAGCGGAGTGAGGAATGAGCAGTTCTTC.